The sequence of this TCR beta chain was determined in a study of T-cell reconstitution after alpha-beta-depleted transplantation in children. In this sample, this clonotype turned up many times. At one end, the junction sequence differs from germline, possibly due to a read error. The CDR3 totals 14 residues. Germline CDR1 is MDHEN and CDR2 is SYDVKM. TCRbeta library preparation incorporated unique molecular identifiers. Using its own MiXCR run on the PCR reads, TCRdb lists one record per CDR3 protein. The table records a few hundred thousand distinct CDR3 sequences, approximately 10% of them present only once.

Sequencing used PBMCs from the stem cell graft donor, obtained from the stem cell graft. This rearrangement joins TRBV28 to TRBJ2-1, with 9 bases matching TRBD2. The TCR sequence derives from a human donor who donated a stem cell graft to a child with acute lymphoblastic leukemia. The CDR3 DNA reads TGTGCCAGCAGACAGCGGGAGGCCTACAATGATCAGTTCTTC. It specifies CASRQREAYNDQFF.